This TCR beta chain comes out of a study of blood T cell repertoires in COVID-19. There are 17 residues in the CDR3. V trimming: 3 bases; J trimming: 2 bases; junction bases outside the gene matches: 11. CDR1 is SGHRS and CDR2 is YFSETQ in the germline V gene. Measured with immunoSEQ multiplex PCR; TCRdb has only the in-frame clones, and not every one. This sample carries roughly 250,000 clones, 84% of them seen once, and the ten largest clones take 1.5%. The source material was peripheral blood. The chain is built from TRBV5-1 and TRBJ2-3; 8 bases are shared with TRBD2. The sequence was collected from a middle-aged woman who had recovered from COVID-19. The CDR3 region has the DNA TGCGCCAGCAGCTGGACCTGGACTAGCTCGAACACAGATACGCAGTATTTT. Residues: CASSWTWTSSNTDTQYF.